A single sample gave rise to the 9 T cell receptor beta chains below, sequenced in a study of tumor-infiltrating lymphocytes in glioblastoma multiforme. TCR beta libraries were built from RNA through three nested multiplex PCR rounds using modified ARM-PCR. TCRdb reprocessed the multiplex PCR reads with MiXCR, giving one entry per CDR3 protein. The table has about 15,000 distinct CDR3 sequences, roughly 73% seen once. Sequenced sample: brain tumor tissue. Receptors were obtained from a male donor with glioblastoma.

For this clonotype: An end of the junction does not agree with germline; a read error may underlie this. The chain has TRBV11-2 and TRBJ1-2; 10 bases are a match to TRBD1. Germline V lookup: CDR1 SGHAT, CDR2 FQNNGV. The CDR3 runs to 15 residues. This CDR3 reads CASISGTGVGYGYTF. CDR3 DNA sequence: TGTGCTAGCATCTCGGGGACAGGGGTGGGCTATGGCTACACCTTT.

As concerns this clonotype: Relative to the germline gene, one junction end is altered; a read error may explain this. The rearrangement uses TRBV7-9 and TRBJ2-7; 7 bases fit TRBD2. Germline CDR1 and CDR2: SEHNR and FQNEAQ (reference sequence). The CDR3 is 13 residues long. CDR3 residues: CASNLAGCGEQYF. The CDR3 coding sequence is TGTGCCAGCAACTTAGCGGGCTGCGGCGAGCAGTACTTC.

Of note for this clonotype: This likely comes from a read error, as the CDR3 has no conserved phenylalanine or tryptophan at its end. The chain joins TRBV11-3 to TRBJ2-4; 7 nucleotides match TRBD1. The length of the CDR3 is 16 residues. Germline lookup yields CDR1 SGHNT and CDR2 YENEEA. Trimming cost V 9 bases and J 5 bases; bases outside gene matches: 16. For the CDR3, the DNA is TGTGCCAGTAGCCCCCGACAGGGTCCGGCCCAAAACATTCAGTACTCC. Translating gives CASSPRQGPAQNIQYS.

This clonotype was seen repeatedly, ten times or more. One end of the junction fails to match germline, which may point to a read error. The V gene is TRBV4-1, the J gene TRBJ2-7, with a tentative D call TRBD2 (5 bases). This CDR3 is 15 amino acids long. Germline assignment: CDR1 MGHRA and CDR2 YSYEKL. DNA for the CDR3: TGCGCTAGCAGCCAAGATGGAGTAGGCGCGGGCGAGCAGTACTTC. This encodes CASSQDGVGAGEQYF.

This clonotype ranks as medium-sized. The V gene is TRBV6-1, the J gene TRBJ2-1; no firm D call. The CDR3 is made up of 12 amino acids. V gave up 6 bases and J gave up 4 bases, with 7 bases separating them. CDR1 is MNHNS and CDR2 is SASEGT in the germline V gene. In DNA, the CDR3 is TGTGCCAGCAGCGACCTTTACAATGAGCAGTTCTTC. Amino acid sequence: CASSDLYNEQFF.

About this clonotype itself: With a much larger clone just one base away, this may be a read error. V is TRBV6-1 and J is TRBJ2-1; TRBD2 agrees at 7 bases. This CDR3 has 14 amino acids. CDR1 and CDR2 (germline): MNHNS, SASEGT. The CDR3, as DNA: TGTGCCCGCAGAAGCGGGGACTCCTACAATGAGCAGTTCTTC. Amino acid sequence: CARRSGDSYNEQFF.

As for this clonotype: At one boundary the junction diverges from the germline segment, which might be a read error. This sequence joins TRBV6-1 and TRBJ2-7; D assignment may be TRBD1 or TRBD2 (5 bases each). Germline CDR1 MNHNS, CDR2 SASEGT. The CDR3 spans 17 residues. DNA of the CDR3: TGTCCCAGCAGTGAAAGGGGATTGGGGAGAGAGTCCTACGAGCAGTACTTC. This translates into CPSSERGLGRESYEQYF.

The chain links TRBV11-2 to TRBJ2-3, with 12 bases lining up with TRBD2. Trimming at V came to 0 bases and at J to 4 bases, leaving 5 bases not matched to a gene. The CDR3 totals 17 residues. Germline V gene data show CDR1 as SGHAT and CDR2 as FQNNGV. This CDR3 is CASSLELAGGAPDTQYF. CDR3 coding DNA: TGTGCCAGCAGCTTAGAACTAGCGGGAGGAGCCCCAGATACGCAGTATTTT.

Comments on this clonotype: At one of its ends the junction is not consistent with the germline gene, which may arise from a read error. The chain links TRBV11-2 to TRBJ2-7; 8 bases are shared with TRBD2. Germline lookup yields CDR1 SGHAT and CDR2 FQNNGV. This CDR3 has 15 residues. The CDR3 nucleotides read TGTGCCAGCAGCCCGGGACTAGTGATTGTGTACGAGAAGTATTTC. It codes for CASSPGLVIVYEKYF.